This TCR beta chain was profiled in a study of sequential checkpoint blockade in melanoma. On the study more broadly: Maintenance nivolumab came after either treatment sequence.

TCRdb's copy holds only in-frame clones and misses some; the assay was immunoSEQ multiplex PCR. The sample has 30,000 to 35,000 clones, 82% seen once; the top ten hold more than 15%. The V gene's germline CDR1 is GTSNPN and CDR2 SVGIG (reference sequence). The CDR3 extends over 12 amino acids. The V end lost 2 bases, the J end lost 7 bases, and 11 bases lay between the germline ends. As for treatment: randomized to nivolumab then ipilimumab (arm A) or the reverse (arm B). No patient had prior DNA-damaging chemotherapy. From thawed PBMCs, live CD3+CD8+ cells negative for CD19 and CD56 were sorted. The rearrangement links TRBV30 to TRBJ1-2, with unresolved D. This sample comprised CD8+ T cells sorted from blood (inferred from file names), obtained from a patient given nivolumab and ipilimumab in sequence. This sequence was found in a human donor with melanoma. The CDR3 loop is CAWSWAASGYTF. DNA for the CDR3: TGTGCCTGGAGTTGGGCCGCGAGTGGCTACACCTTC.